This T cell receptor (beta chain) emerged from a study of shared clonotypes between healthy human individuals. Generated by immunoSEQ multiplex PCR, the TCRdb table keeps only in-frame clones and is missing some. The sample holds about 2.4 million clones; 93% are singletons and the top ten take 0.36%. Germline values: CDR1 MDHEN, CDR2 SYDVKM. Trimming shortened V by 3 bases and J by 0 bases, and 11 bases separated the two germline ends. There are 15 residues in the CDR3. The TCR sequence derives from a man aged 18-30 years in good health. Some clones in this sample may be carry-over from other donors' samples. Sequenced input: naive CD4+ T cells from PBMCs. The subset: CD45RA+ positively selected. The V and J genes are TRBV28 and TRBJ1-2, with unresolved D. CDR3 sequence (DNA): TGTGCCAGCAGTTTGTTTGACGGATCTAACTATGGCTACACCTTC. This sequence encodes CASSLFDGSNYGYTF.